Shown below are 27 T cell receptor beta chains from a single sample sequenced in a study of cytomegalovirus exposure and HLA in healthy donors. Primers: 60 Vbeta forward and 13 Jbeta reverse. TCRdb's copy holds only in-frame clones and misses some; the assay was immunoSEQ multiplex PCR. The table includes approximately 300,000 clones, approximately 84% detected once. The sequencing sample was made of PBMCs. These receptors all come from a woman in her forties in good health and CMV-seropositive.

The chain joins TRBV9 to TRBJ2-2; D perhaps matches TRBD1 (5 bases). V lost 0 bases, J lost 6 bases, and 15 bases lay in between. The CDR3 is 16 amino acids. CDR1 SGDLS and CDR2 YYNGEE come from the germline V gene. For the CDR3, the DNA is TGTGCCAGCAGCGTAGTCCCTCTCCAAGGGGCCGGGGAGCTGTTTTTT. It is translated as CASSVVPLQGAGELFF. Supplemented by reference TRBV9 and TRBJ2-2, the full variable domain reads DSGVTQTPKHLITATGQRVTLRCSPRSGDLSVYWYQQSLDQGLQFLIQYYNGEERAKGNILERFSAQQFPDLHSELNLSSLELGDSALYFCASSVVPLQGAGELFFGEGSRLTVL.

This clone was found a few times. J is TRBJ2-1 and V is TRBV10-3; D not certain. The V gene lost 7 bases and the J gene lost 4 bases, with 14 bases spanning the gap. The CDR3 contains 14 residues. Germline loops: CDR1 ENHRY, CDR2 SYGVKD. The CDR3 is CAIKDSAEYNEQFF. The CDR3 nucleotides read TGTGCCATCAAGGATTCGGCGGAGTACAATGAGCAGTTCTTC.

This clone was observed a single time. This chain joins TRBV11-2 and TRBJ2-5, with TRBD2 identical over 12 bases. The CDR3 has 16 amino acids. V shed 5 bases and J 0 bases; nucleotides not matched to a gene: 4. From germline, CDR1 is SGHAT and CDR2 FQNNGV. CDR3 DNA: TGTGCCAGCAGCCCCTGGACTAGCGGGAACCAAGAGACCCAGTACTTC. Protein: CASSPWTSGNQETQYF.

In this sample, this clone turned up once. The chain carries TRBV5-1 and TRBJ1-1, with D perhaps TRBD1 (5 bases). Germline V gene data show CDR1 as SGHRS and CDR2 as YFSETQ. The CDR3 consists of 13 residues. Trimming took 4 bases from V and 4 from J, leaving 11 bases between them. CDR3 in amino acids: CASSTDSGTEAFF. CDR3 DNA sequence: TGCGCCAGCAGCACAGACAGTGGCACTGAAGCTTTCTTT.

V is TRBV7-9 and J is TRBJ1-4; D possibly corresponds to TRBD1 (6 bases). Germline V gives CDR1 SEHNR, CDR2 FQNEAQ (reference sequence). The V and J ends lost 5 bases and 6 bases respectively, with 13 bases between them. The CDR3 spans 14 residues. CDR3 amino acids: CASSPGQGYEKLFF. CDR3 bases: TGTGCCAGCAGCCCCGGGCAGGGGTATGAAAAACTGTTTTTT. The full variable domain, completed using reference TRBV7-9 and TRBJ1-4, is DTGVSQNPRHKITKRGQNVTFRCDPISEHNRLYWYRQTLGQGPEFLTYFQNEAQLEKSRLLSDRFSAERPKGSFSTLEIQRTEQGDSAMYLCASSPGQGYEKLFFGSGTQLSVL.

The CDR3 DNA sequence: TGTGCCAGCAGTTTCACAGCTGGTGGCTATGGCTACACCTTC. Protein sequence: CASSFTAGGYGYTF. The chain carries TRBV28 and TRBJ1-2; D not resolved. This CDR3 has 14 amino acids. The V gene's germline CDR1 is MDHEN and CDR2 SYDVKM. Trimming took 3 bases from V and 4 from J, leaving 12 bases between them.

The chain recombines TRBV29-1 with TRBJ2-1, with a possible D match to TRBD1 (5 bases). The length of the CDR3 is 11 residues. Trimming removed 7 bases from V and 7 bases from J, with 11 bases in between. CDR1 is SQVTM and CDR2 is ANQGSEA in the germline V gene. CDR3 amino acids: CSAVDRNEQFF. CDR3 bases: TGCAGCGCCGTTGACAGAAATGAGCAGTTCTTC.

This rearrangement joins TRBV7-9 to TRBJ2-4; the D gene is possibly TRBD1 (5 bases). The CDR3 extends over 17 amino acids. Trimming took off 1 base at V and 0 bases at J, with 13 bases between the two ends. Germline CDR1 is SEHNR and CDR2 is FQNEAQ (reference sequence). The CDR3 DNA reads as TGTGCCAGCAGCTTAGGGGGCAGCTTATTAGCCAAAAACATTCAGTACTTC. It yields the protein CASSLGGSLLAKNIQYF.

This clone was recorded a few times. The rearrangement links TRBV28 to TRBJ2-1; tentative D call: TRBD2 (5 bases). Trimming removed 3 bases at V and 5 bases at J, with 8 bases between. Germline V gene data show CDR1 as MDHEN and CDR2 as SYDVKM. This CDR3 contains 13 residues. The CDR3 DNA reads as TGTGCCAGCAGTTTGTCCGGGAACAATGAGCAGTTCTTC. Residues: CASSLSGNNEQFF. Full variable domain (outside the CDR3, taken from reference TRBV28 and TRBJ2-1): DVKVTQSSRYLVKRTGEKVFLECVQDMDHENMFWYRQDPGLGLRLIYFSYDVKMKEKGDIPEGYSVSREKKERFSLILESASTNQTSMYLCASSLSGNNEQFFGPGTRLTVL.

The rearrangement links TRBV7-2 to TRBJ2-1; D is undetermined. Trimming removed 0 bases at V and 6 bases at J, with 9 bases between. CDR1 and CDR2 from the germline V gene are SGHTA and FQGNSA. The CDR3 runs 14 residues. In nucleotides, the CDR3 is TGTGCCAGCAGCTTAGCTCGGCAGGCCAATGAGCAGTTCTTC. Amino acids: CASSLARQANEQFF. The complete variable domain, with remaining parts taken from reference TRBV7-2 and TRBJ2-1, reads GAGVSQSPSNKVTEKGKDVELRCDPISGHTALYWYRQSLGQGLEFLIYFQGNSAPDKSGLPSDRFSAERTGGSVSTLTIQRTQQEDSAVYLCASSLARQANEQFFGPGTRLTVL.

The chain is built from TRBV7-3 and TRBJ1-1; unclear D gene. Trimming removed 5 bases from V and 5 bases from J, with 12 bases in between. This CDR3 comprises 13 residues. The V gene's germline CDR1 is SGHTA and CDR2 FQGTGA. CDR3 coding DNA: TGTGCCAGCAGCGGCGAGGTGAGGACTGAAGCTTTCTTT. Its translation is CASSGEVRTEAFF.

V usage is TRBV15 and J usage is TRBJ1-1; TRBD1 matches 7 bases. The germline CDR1 and CDR2 sequences are LNHNV and YYDKDF (reference sequence). This CDR3 has 11 amino acids. J lost 9 bases, V lost 3 bases, and 1 base had no gene match. CDR3 protein: CATSRDRQAFF. Here the CDR3 DNA reads TGTGCCACCAGCAGGGACAGGCAAGCTTTCTTT.

The rearrangement uses TRBV7-6 and TRBJ2-2; weak D call: TRBD1 (6 bases). The CDR3 is 17 amino acids. Deletions cut 0 bases from V and 6 bases from J, with 17 bases between. CDR1 and CDR2 (germline): SGHVS, FNYEAQ. CDR3 DNA sequence: TGTGCCAGCAGCTTAGCGATGGTCCAGGGGTTATCCGGGGAGCTGTTTTTT. Translating gives CASSLAMVQGLSGELFF.

This chain uses TRBV5-1 with TRBJ2-7; the match to TRBD1 covers 7 bases. Looked up from germline, CDR1 is SGHRS and CDR2 is YFSETQ. This CDR3 has 15 residues. V lost 4 bases and J lost 4; bases outside the gene matches: 11. The CDR3 DNA reads as TGCGCCAGCAGCCAGAGGACAGGACTGCTTTACGAGCAGTACTTC. Protein sequence: CASSQRTGLLYEQYF.

The V and J genes are TRBV6-1 and TRBJ2-7; TRBD2 is a possible D gene (6 bases). Germline loops: CDR1 MNHNS, CDR2 SASEGT. Trimming left V 7 bases short and J 2 bases short, with 12 bases between. The CDR3 extends over 13 amino acids. DNA for the CDR3: TGTGCCAGCACAGGGACTTCTACCTACGAGCAGTACTTC. Translated, it gives CASTGTSTYEQYF.

In DNA, the CDR3 is TGTGCCAGCAGTTTAGGGACTACCGCCTACAATGAGCAGTTCTTC. Protein product: CASSLGTTAYNEQFF. The chain carries TRBV27 and TRBJ2-1; 7 bases agree with TRBD2. Germline assignment: CDR1 MNHEY and CDR2 SMNVEV (reference sequence). The J segment lost 2 bases and the V segment lost 2 bases, leaving 3 bases of the junction unmatched. This CDR3 has 15 residues.

The chain carries TRBV5-8 and TRBJ1-2; 8 bases align to TRBD1. This CDR3 is 13 amino acids long. The J segment lost 7 bases and the V segment lost 4 bases, leaving 6 bases of the junction unmatched. Germline lookup yields CDR1 SGHTS and CDR2 YDEGEE. CDR3 DNA: TGTGCCAGCAGCCCAAACAGGGGGGCTGGCTACACCTTC. The encoded protein is CASSPNRGAGYTF.

This clone has just a few counts. The gene calls are TRBV28 and TRBJ1-5; D gene ambiguous. V dropped 3 bases and J dropped 5 bases, with 8 bases sitting between them. This CDR3 contains 13 residues. Per germline, CDR1 MDHEN and CDR2 SYDVKM. This CDR3 is CASSFRSYQPQHF. In nucleotides, the CDR3 is TGTGCCAGCAGTTTTAGGAGTTATCAGCCCCAGCATTTT. The variable domain in full, with the rest retrieved from reference TRBV28 and TRBJ1-5, is DVKVTQSSRYLVKRTGEKVFLECVQDMDHENMFWYRQDPGLGLRLIYFSYDVKMKEKGDIPEGYSVSREKKERFSLILESASTNQTSMYLCASSFRSYQPQHFGDGTRLSIL.

V gene TRBV30 combines with J gene TRBJ1-1, with a weak D call TRBD1 (5 bases). Trimming took off 0 bases at V and 0 bases at J, with 8 bases between the two ends. This CDR3 spans 14 amino acids. The germline V gene has CDR1 GTSNPN and CDR2 SVGIG (reference sequence). The CDR3 DNA reads TGTGCCTGGAGTGTACGCAGGGTGAACACTGAAGCTTTCTTT. This codes for CAWSVRRVNTEAFF.

The chain links TRBV5-1 to TRBJ2-5; D ambiguous. Germline V lookup: CDR1 SGHRS, CDR2 YFSETQ. The CDR3 extends over 13 amino acids. Trimming took 2 bases from V and 2 from J, leaving 7 bases between them. This CDR3 reads CASSFNMQETQYF. DNA for the CDR3: TGCGCCAGCAGCTTTAATATGCAAGAGACCCAGTACTTC. Together with reference TRBV5-1 and TRBJ2-5, the CDR3 gives the full variable domain: KAGVTQTPRYLIKTRGQQVTLSCSPISGHRSVSWYQQTPGQGLQFLFEYFSETQRNKGNFPGRFSGRQFSNSRSEMNVSTLELGDSALYLCASSFNMQETQYFGPGTRLLVL.

Note on this clone: Sequence at one end of the junction differs from germline and may be a read error. V is TRBV28 and J is TRBJ1-2; D may be TRBD1 (6 bases). The CDR3 is 13 amino acids. Germline CDR1 is MDHEN and CDR2 is SYDVKM. CDR3 sequence reads: CASSTQSPRQADF. CDR3 DNA sequence: TGTGCCAGCAGTACACAATCCCCAAGACAGGCCGATTTC.

DNA of the CDR3: TGTGCCAGTAGTATGGGTGGGAGTTACAATGAGCAGTTCTTC. Its translation is CASSMGGSYNEQFF. The chain combines TRBV19 with TRBJ2-1; tentatively, D is TRBD2 (5 bases). Germline V gene sequence: CDR1 LNHDA, CDR2 SQIVND (reference sequence). CDR3 length equals 14 residues. Trimming pared 3 bases from V and 4 bases from J, leaving 10 bases between.

The chain carries TRBV11-3 and TRBJ2-7; 9 bases fit TRBD2. CDR3 length: 14 amino acids. Germline trimming cut 1 base from V and 5 bases from J; bases unmatched to any gene: 3. Per germline, CDR1 SGHNT and CDR2 YENEEA. Here the CDR3 reads CASSLVAGANEQYF. CDR3 bases: TGTGCCAGCAGCTTAGTAGCGGGAGCCAACGAGCAGTACTTC.

In this sample, this clone turned up a few times. V usage is TRBV29-1 and J usage is TRBJ2-7; 10 bases line up with TRBD1. The junction had 8 bases not matched to a gene; V was cut back by 6 bases and J by 3 bases. Germline V gene lookup returns CDR1 SQVTM and CDR2 ANQGSEA. The CDR3 contains 14 residues. CDR3 DNA sequence: TGCAGCGTGTGGGGGACAGGGGTAAACTACGAGCAGTACTTC. Translating gives CSVWGTGVNYEQYF.

The chain is built from TRBV11-3 and TRBJ1-1; D is uncertain. The CDR3 has 13 amino acids. V lost 1 base and J lost 2, with 5 bases in between. Germline CDR1 reads SGHNT; CDR2 reads YENEEA. The CDR3 loop reads CASSLAGNTEAFF. As DNA, the CDR3 is TGTGCCAGCAGCTTAGCAGGAAACACTGAAGCTTTCTTT.

V and J are TRBV15 and TRBJ1-5; 10 positions agree with TRBD1. Germline-derived CDR1 and CDR2 are LNHNV and YYDKDF (reference sequence). CDR3 size: 14 residues. J gave up 3 bases and V 8 bases, and 4 bases lay outside the gene matches. DNA of the CDR3: TGTGCCACCGGGGGACAGGGGTTCAATCAGCCCCAGCATTTT. This encodes CATGGQGFNQPQHF.

The chain links TRBV5-4 to TRBJ2-2; 8 nucleotides agree with TRBD1. The germline V gene has CDR1 SGHNT and CDR2 YYREEE (reference sequence). This CDR3 contains 18 residues. Trimming removed 3 bases from V and 2 bases from J; junction bases left unmatched: 12. CDR3 sequence (DNA): TGTGCCAGCAGCTCACTAAGTAGGACAGGGAGCAACACCGGGGAGCTGTTTTTT. Translating gives CASSSLSRTGSNTGELFF.